These 32 T cell receptor beta chains share one sample of origin, sequenced in a study of T cells in Graves' hyperthyroidism and ophthalmopathy. The CDR3 regions of TCR beta were amplified from RNA transcripts. The HTBI primer set was used in a first-round RT-PCR of the TCR CDR3. One entry per CDR3 protein, called by TCRdb with MiXCR from the multiplex PCR reads. Of under 300,000 distinct CDR3 sequences in the sample, 10% to 15% were seen once. The source material was blood. The receptors originated from a woman between 25 and 40 years old with Graves' hyperthyroidism that later progressed to Graves' ophthalmopathy.

This clonotype was counted at least ten times. The chain uses TRBV30 and TRBJ1-1; 7 positions agree with TRBD1. This CDR3 is 15 amino acids long. The V gene end was trimmed by 8 bases and the J gene end by 4 bases; junction bases not matched to a gene: 16. Germline CDR1 reads GTSNPN; CDR2 reads SVGIG (reference sequence). The DNA for the CDR3 is TGTGCCGGGACCAGAAGTAGGGGGCTGCTCACTGAAGCTTTCTTT. It codes for CAGTRSRGLLTEAFF. The complete variable domain, with remaining parts taken from reference TRBV30 and TRBJ1-1, reads SQTIHQWPATLVQPVGSPLSLECTVEGTSNPNLYWYRQAAGRGLQLLFYSVGIGQISSEVPQNLSASRPQDRQFILSSKKLLLSDSGFYLCAGTRSRGLLTEAFFGQGTRLTVV.

The chain uses TRBV19 and TRBJ2-1, with 7 nucleotides matching TRBD1. With 7 bases clipped from V and 4 bases from J, the junction kept 7 bases outside the gene matches. This CDR3 has 14 amino acids. Per germline, CDR1 LNHDA and CDR2 SQIVND (reference sequence). The CDR3 DNA reads as TGTGCCAGTAAAAGGACAGGCGATTACAATGAGCAGTTCTTC. Translating it yields CASKRTGDYNEQFF.

This clonotype was observed a few times. V and J are TRBV5-6 and TRBJ2-1; possibly TRBD2 for D (5 bases). Per germline, CDR1 SGHDT and CDR2 YYEEEE. V lost 4 bases to trimming and J lost 4 bases, with 15 bases between them. The CDR3 covers 15 residues. CDR3 DNA sequence: TGTGCCAGCAGCCCATCTAGCCGTACTTACAATGAGCAGTTCTTC. Protein product: CASSPSSRTYNEQFF.

The table lists this clonotype with many counts. This chain joins TRBV28 and TRBJ1-4; D is possibly TRBD1 (5 bases). Germline V gene sequence: CDR1 MDHEN, CDR2 SYDVKM. V was clipped by 6 bases and J by 8 bases, with 10 bases between them. The CDR3 is made up of 12 amino acids. The CDR3 here is CASRDSGEKLFF. Here the CDR3 DNA reads TGTGCCAGCAGAGACAGTGGCGAAAAACTGTTTTTT.

There are many counts of this clonotype. This chain links TRBV6-1 with TRBJ2-2, with D tentatively TRBD1 (6 bases). Trimming took 7 bases from V and 0 from J, leaving 12 bases between them. In germline, CDR1 is MNHNS, CDR2 SASEGT. This CDR3 spans 15 amino acids. The CDR3 loop is CASTRTASNTGELFF. The CDR3 bases are TGTGCCAGCACCAGGACAGCTTCGAACACCGGGGAGCTGTTTTTT.

This clonotype was picked up one time. This may be a read error, as it is one base from a much larger clone. CDR3 in DNA: TGTGCCGGCAGCTTTGGGACAGGGGGCGAATCAGTTAAGGGCGGCTACACCTTC. This gives the protein CAGSFGTGGESVKGGYTF. V is TRBV7-9 and J is TRBJ1-2; 12 bases align to TRBD1. The germline V gene encodes CDR1 SEHNR and CDR2 FQNEAQ (reference sequence). This CDR3 region has 18 residues.

In its sample, this clonotype was seen a few times. The chain couples TRBV10-3 to TRBJ2-1, with 14 nucleotides matching TRBD2. The V and J ends lost 2 bases and 4 bases, in that order; junction bases with no gene match: 7. This CDR3 has 18 residues. Germline CDR1 is ENHRY and CDR2 is SYGVKD. CDR3 in DNA: TGTGCCATCAGTGAGGCGGGGACTAGCGGGAGAGGGTACAATGAGCAGTTCTTC. Translating gives CAISEAGTSGRGYNEQFF.

This clonotype has at least ten counts. V and J are TRBV27 and TRBJ1-4; perhaps TRBD1 as D (5 bases). The CDR3 is 15 amino acids. Looked up from germline, CDR1 is MNHEY and CDR2 is SMNVEV (reference sequence). V shed 0 bases and J shed 4 bases, with 9 bases lying between them. CDR3 sequence: CASSLSAGINEKLFF. The CDR3 DNA sequence: TGTGCCAGCAGTTTATCGGCAGGGATTAATGAAAAACTGTTTTTT.

This clonotype was seen ten or more times. V usage is TRBV5-6 and J usage is TRBJ2-1; TRBD1 matches 8 bases. J was trimmed by 2 bases and V by 3 bases; bases with no gene match: 4. The CDR3 contains 15 residues. Germline assignment: CDR1 SGHDT and CDR2 YYEEEE. The CDR3 nucleotides are TGTGCCAGCAGCTCCGGACAGGGACCCTACAATGAGCAGTTCTTC. It yields the protein CASSSGQGPYNEQFF. Full variable domain (missing parts from reference TRBV5-6 and TRBJ2-1): DAGVTQSPTHLIKTRGQQVTLRCSPKSGHDTVSWYQQALGQGPQFIFQYYEEEERQRGNFPDRFSGHQFPNYSSELNVNALLLGDSALYLCASSSGQGPYNEQFFGPGTRLTVL.

This clonotype has more than one count but fewer than ten. The chain couples TRBV7-2 to TRBJ2-3, with 9 positions matching TRBD2. The CDR3 has 14 amino acids. Looked up from germline, CDR1 is SGHTA and CDR2 is FQGNSA. J was trimmed by 5 bases and V by 5 bases; bases with no gene match: 5. The CDR3 nucleotides are TGTGCCAGCAGCCACCTACTAGCGGGAGATACGCAGTATTTT. Protein product: CASSHLLAGDTQYF.

This clonotype was detected many times. This sequence joins TRBV12-3 or TRBV12-4 and TRBJ1-4; the D is unclear. The CDR3 has 13 amino acids. Trimming took 6 bases from V and 5 from J, leaving 10 bases between them. The CDR3 nucleotides are TGTGCCAGCAGCCCCCTCCTAAATGAAAAACTGTTTTTT. The encoded protein is CASSPLLNEKLFF.

This clonotype was recorded at least ten times. The chain joins TRBV11-3 to TRBJ1-1; 9 bases agree with TRBD1. The length of the CDR3 is 13 residues. Germline CDR1 is SGHNT and CDR2 is YENEEA. J lost 5 bases, V lost 7 bases, and 5 bases had no gene match. CDR3 residues: CASTIQGATEAFF. The DNA for the CDR3 is TGTGCCAGCACCATACAGGGGGCAACTGAAGCTTTCTTT.

The V gene is TRBV28, the J gene TRBJ2-7; no reliable D call. Trimming removed 1 base from V and 6 bases from J, with 16 bases in between. Germline lookup yields CDR1 MDHEN and CDR2 SYDVKM. The CDR3 totals 15 residues. The CDR3 reads CASSLLVSPSSEQYF. CDR3 nucleotides: TGTGCCAGCAGTTTATTAGTGAGTCCCTCGTCCGAGCAGTACTTC.

This clonotype came up many times. CDR3 protein: CASSSSGTWNEQFF. The CDR3 DNA is TGTGCCAGCAGTTCTTCTGGGACCTGGAATGAGCAGTTCTTC. The chain employs TRBV6-2 or TRBV6-3 and TRBJ2-1, with D tentatively TRBD1 or TRBD2 (5 bases each). CDR1 is MNHEY, CDR2 SVGEGT, per germline. The CDR3 spans 14 residues. V lost 4 bases, J lost 7 bases, and 14 bases lay in between.

This clonotype was picked up many times. The chain carries TRBV5-1 and TRBJ2-1; D gene unclear. From germline, CDR1 is SGHRS and CDR2 YFSETQ. V gave up 3 bases and J gave up 2 bases, with 21 bases separating them. This CDR3 contains 18 residues. The DNA of the CDR3 is TGCGCCAGCAGCTACGCCCTACTTCTCGCGGCGCCCTACAATGAGCAGTTCTTC. It encodes CASSYALLLAAPYNEQFF.

This sequence joins TRBV4-1 and TRBJ2-2, with 7 bases fitting TRBD2. The junction had 2 bases not matched to a gene; V was cut back by 11 bases and J by 8 bases. Germline loops: CDR1 MGHRA, CDR2 YSYEKL. The CDR3 is 10 residues long. In DNA form, the CDR3 reads TGCGCCGCGGGAGTTGGGGAGCTGTTTTTT. Protein sequence: CAAGVGELFF.

A word on this clonotype: This may stem from a read error, because a much larger clone lies one nucleotide away. This chain joins TRBV2 and TRBJ2-5; D is tentatively TRBD1 or TRBD2 (5 bases each). Germline CDR1 reads SNHLY; CDR2 reads FYNNEI. There are 18 residues in the CDR3. With 4 bases removed from V and 2 bases from J, the gap between germline ends came to 23 bases. The CDR3 nucleotides are TGTGCCAGCAGTGGAGGGGCTAACGGGGTCAGTGGGCAAGAGACCCAGTACTTC. It translates to CASSGGANGVSGQETQYF.

The sample holds many counts of this clonotype. The rearrangement joins TRBV5-8 to TRBJ2-5; D might be TRBD1 or TRBD2, each matching 5 bases. Germline loops: CDR1 SGHTS, CDR2 YDEGEE. The V gene lost 6 bases and the J gene lost 4 bases, with 22 bases spanning the gap. This CDR3 has 16 residues. CDR3 region: CASTPSGVRGPETQYF. CDR3 bases: TGTGCCAGCACCCCCTCGGGCGTTCGGGGACCAGAGACCCAGTACTTC.

Only a few counts were recorded for this clonotype. This chain links TRBV20-1 with TRBJ2-3; 8 bases match TRBD2. This CDR3 comprises 17 residues. From germline, CDR1 is DFQATT and CDR2 SNEGSKA (reference sequence). The junction had 13 bases not matched to a gene; V was cut back by 2 bases and J by 3 bases. CDR3 protein: CSARLPAGSGVTDTQYF. The CDR3 region has the DNA TGCAGTGCTAGACTACCGGCGGGTAGCGGGGTAACAGATACGCAGTATTTT.

For the CDR3, the DNA is TGTGCCAGCAGCGGTGGGACGGCCGGATATGGCTACACCTTC. It specifies CASSGGTAGYGYTF. The chain joins TRBV9 to TRBJ1-2, with a tentative D call TRBD1 (5 bases). The germline CDR1 and CDR2 sequences are SGDLS and YYNGEE. With 3 bases removed from V and 5 bases from J, the gap between germline ends came to 14 bases. This CDR3 has 14 residues.

This clonotype was counted at least ten times. V gene TRBV28 combines with J gene TRBJ2-7, with 7 positions matching TRBD1. Germline CDR1 MDHEN, CDR2 SYDVKM. The CDR3 has 13 amino acids. After removal of 3 bases from V and 5 bases from J, the junction contained 4 bases not matched to a gene. CDR3 DNA sequence: TGTGCCAGCAGTTTCAACAGGGGCCACGAGCAGTACTTC. Encoded protein: CASSFNRGHEQYF.

There are many counts of this clonotype. The rearrangement joins TRBV6-2 or TRBV6-3 to TRBJ2-7, with D unclear. Germline-derived CDR1 and CDR2 are MNHEY and SVGEGT. This CDR3 is built from 14 residues. Trimming took 6 bases from V and 1 from J, leaving 13 bases between them. CDR3 amino acids: CASRVPGQSYEQYF. CDR3 DNA: TGTGCCAGCAGGGTCCCAGGCCAGTCCTACGAGCAGTACTTC.

This clonotype was observed many times. The chain employs TRBV7-9 and TRBJ2-7; TRBD1 matches at 8 bases. Germline trimming cut 2 bases from V and 2 bases from J; bases unmatched to any gene: 5. This CDR3 comprises 15 residues. Germline V CDR1 and CDR2: SEHNR, FQNEAQ (reference sequence). CDR3 sequence reads: CASSLTDREPYEQYF. CDR3 sequence (DNA): TGTGCCAGCAGCTTAACGGACAGGGAACCCTACGAGCAGTACTTC.

The chain recombines TRBV4-1 with TRBJ2-5; D perhaps matches TRBD2 (7 bases). Germline values: CDR1 MGHRA, CDR2 YSYEKL. The CDR3 sequence is 15 residues long. The V end lost 5 bases, the J end lost 5 bases, and 18 bases lay between the germline ends. CDR3 residues: CASSVHGGRAETQYF. The CDR3 bases are TGCGCCAGCAGCGTACACGGGGGGCGGGCGGAGACCCAGTACTTC.

This clonotype was seen a few times. The chain has TRBV18 and TRBJ2-7; TRBD1 is a possible D gene (6 bases). CDR1 and CDR2 from the germline V gene are KGHSH and LQKENI. V dropped 5 bases and J dropped 4 bases, with 18 bases sitting between them. The CDR3 runs 15 residues. The CDR3 sequence: CASSESQGRSYEQYF. CDR3 in DNA: TGTGCCAGCTCAGAATCGCAGGGGCGCTCTTACGAGCAGTACTTC. Looking up the rest from reference TRBV18 and TRBJ2-7 gives the full variable domain: NAGVMQNPRHLVRRRGQEARLRCSPMKGHSHVYWYRQLPEEGLKFMVYLQKENIIDESGMPKERFSAEFPKEGPSILRIQQVVRGDSAAYFCASSESQGRSYEQYFGPGTRLTVT.

The table lists this clonotype with a few counts. The chain has TRBV4-1 and TRBJ1-1, with D hard to call. V dropped 0 bases and J dropped 0 bases, with 14 bases sitting between them. Germline loops: CDR1 MGHRA, CDR2 YSYEKL. This CDR3 comprises 17 residues. The CDR3 coding sequence is TGCGCCAGCAGCCAAGATCCCGGGGTTTCGGTGAACACTGAAGCTTTCTTT. Translated, it gives CASSQDPGVSVNTEAFF.

Only a few counts were recorded for this clonotype. The V call is TRBV19, the J call TRBJ2-1; D tentatively fits TRBD1 or TRBD2 (5 bases each). The ends were cut back, 1 base at V and 12 bases at J, with 13 bases in the middle. CDR1 is LNHDA and CDR2 is SQIVND in the germline V gene (reference sequence). The CDR3 sequence is 13 residues long. CDR3 amino acids: CASSIGSGTGQFF. The CDR3 DNA is TGTGCCAGTAGTATAGGCTCCGGGACGGGGCAGTTCTTC.

This clonotype was counted many times. The chain recombines TRBV30 with TRBJ1-3; 7 bases match TRBD1. The CDR3 extends over 15 amino acids. With 4 bases clipped from V and 1 base from J, the junction kept 7 bases outside the gene matches. Germline assignment: CDR1 GTSNPN and CDR2 SVGIG (reference sequence). The CDR3 DNA reads as TGTGCCTGGACTGCAGGGGGTACGTCTGGAAACACCATATATTTT. The encoded protein is CAWTAGGTSGNTIYF.

This clonotype has a count of ten or more. The CDR3 loop reads CASSFRRGAGLGEQFF. The CDR3 DNA is TGTGCCAGCAGCTTCCGGCGCGGTGCAGGATTGGGTGAGCAGTTCTTC. V is TRBV7-9 and J is TRBJ2-1; D gene uncertain. V dropped 3 bases and J dropped 9 bases, with 21 bases sitting between them. Germline V lookup: CDR1 SEHNR, CDR2 FQNEAQ (reference sequence). This CDR3 is 16 amino acids long.

This clonotype showed up many times. The gene calls are TRBV7-2 and TRBJ1-1, with a weak D call TRBD1 (5 bases). V lost 5 bases and J lost 1, with 14 bases in between. Per the germline V gene, CDR1 is SGHTA and CDR2 is FQGNSA. There are 15 residues in the CDR3. CDR3 in DNA: TGTGCCAGCAGCCCAGGCCCGGGGGGGAACACTGAAGCTTTCTTT. It is translated as CASSPGPGGNTEAFF.

At least ten counts were recorded for this clonotype. The chain employs TRBV18 and TRBJ2-2; TRBD2 might be the D (5 bases). V lost 2 bases and J lost 3, with 10 bases in between. The CDR3 sequence is 15 residues long. In germline, CDR1 is KGHSH, CDR2 LQKENI. The CDR3 DNA reads as TGTGCCAGCTCACCAAACAGCGGATACACCGGGGAGCTGTTTTTT. This sequence encodes CASSPNSGYTGELFF.

Details on this clonotype: This may be a read error: a much more frequent sequence differs by one nucleotide. The chain recombines TRBV24-1 with TRBJ2-5, with 12 bases identical to TRBD1. The J call may not be correct, given that the DNA end is closer to TRBJ2-1. The CDR3 is 17 amino acids. Germline values: CDR1 KGHDR, CDR2 SFDVKD. The CDR3 here is CATSDSRDRGREETQFF. In DNA, the CDR3 is TGTGCCACCAGTGACAGCCGGGACAGGGGGCGCGAAGAGACCCAGTTCTTC.